This T cell receptor beta chain was profiled in a study of T cell changes during pregnancy in multiple sclerosis. Per germline, CDR1 SNHLY and CDR2 FYNNEI. Germline trimming cut 2 bases from V and 2 bases from J; bases unmatched to any gene: 13. The CDR3 sequence is 18 residues long. Some clones are missing from TCRdb's copy, which holds only in-frame ones; the method was immunoSEQ multiplex PCR. Of almost 35,000 clones in the sample, approximately 90% are singletons; the top ten hold about an eighth. The sequence came from a female donor with multiple sclerosis, enrolled in a pregnancy study. The input for sequencing was CD8+ T cells from peripheral blood mononuclear cells, taken in the first trimester of pregnancy. This chain links TRBV2 with TRBJ2-7, with 9 bases lining up with TRBD1. The CDR3 bases are TGTGCCAGCAGTGAAAAGACAGGGGGAAATCCCCTTACCTACGAGCAGTACTTC. Translated, it gives CASSEKTGGNPLTYEQYF.